One sample yielded the 23 T cell receptor beta chains listed below, sequenced in a study of blood T cell repertoires in COVID-19 (dated by TCRdb to 2018 to 2020). Libraries were built with the immunoSEQ multiplex PCR assay. TCRdb mirrors the immuneACCESS table, restricted to in-frame sequences. Some clones are absent from its copies; in checked studies, under half trace to an unresolved V gene, and the reason for the others is unknown. A total of roughly 120,000 clones appear in this sample, roughly 75% of them only once. The ten largest clones represent around 4.2% of the sample. The sequenced sample consisted of peripheral blood. The receptors were sampled from a human donor in a cohort sampled during active or convalescent COVID-19.

The chain employs TRBV19 and TRBJ2-1; 7 nucleotides match TRBD1. The CDR3 has 15 residues. In germline, CDR1 is LNHDA, CDR2 SQIVND (reference sequence). Trimming removed 1 base from V and 9 bases from J; junction bases left unmatched: 9. In DNA, the CDR3 is TGTGCCAGTAGTATAGCACAGGGGATCCCCGTTGAGCAGTTCTTC. It codes for CASSIAQGIPVEQFF.

V gene TRBV2 combines with J gene TRBJ2-5; no clear D. Between the trimmed V and J ends, which lost 4 bases and 5 bases, there was a span of 11 bases. The CDR3 sequence is 13 residues long. Looked up from germline, CDR1 is SNHLY and CDR2 is FYNNEI. This CDR3 is CASSVPNRETQYF. The DNA for the CDR3 is TGTGCCAGCAGTGTCCCTAATCGGGAGACCCAGTACTTC.

V and J are TRBV25-1 and TRBJ2-7; 7 bases map to TRBD2. V lost 4 bases to trimming and J lost 3 bases; unmatched junction nucleotides: 6. This CDR3 is 14 amino acids long. The germline CDR1 and CDR2 sequences are MGHDK and SYGVNS. The CDR3 DNA sequence: TGTGCCAGCAGTGGGTGGGGAGGGGACTACGAGCAGTACTTC. Its translation: CASSGWGGDYEQYF.

At least ten counts were recorded for this clone. The chain joins TRBV7-9 to TRBJ2-1; 11 bases line up with TRBD2. After removal of 4 bases from V and 2 bases from J, the junction contained 7 bases not matched to a gene. The CDR3 loop spans 17 amino acids. The germline V gene encodes CDR1 SEHNR and CDR2 FQNEAQ (reference sequence). The CDR3, as DNA: TGTGCCAGCAGCTCTCTCTCTAGCGGGAGGACCTACAATGAGCAGTTCTTC. It is translated as CASSSLSSGRTYNEQFF.

The V gene is TRBV15, the J gene TRBJ2-2; D may be TRBD1 (6 bases). Per germline, CDR1 LNHNV and CDR2 YYDKDF (reference sequence). Trimming left V 0 bases short and J 0 bases short, with 8 bases between. This CDR3 has 16 amino acids. Here the CDR3 reads CATSREYRANTGELFF. Written as DNA, the CDR3 is TGTGCCACCAGCAGAGAGTACAGGGCGAACACCGGGGAGCTGTTTTTT.

The J gene is TRBJ1-4, the V gene TRBV9, with D unresolved. The CDR3 extends over 16 amino acids. Germline V lookup: CDR1 SGDLS, CDR2 YYNGEE. V shed 4 bases and J shed 8 bases, with 21 bases lying between them. The CDR3 reads CASSHSEGTALEKLFF. Here the CDR3 DNA reads TGTGCCAGCAGCCACTCGGAAGGAACAGCTTTAGAAAAACTGTTTTTT.

The chain is built from TRBV19 and TRBJ1-1; 10 bases map to TRBD1. Trimming cost V 6 bases and J 4 bases; bases outside gene matches: 2. The germline V gene encodes CDR1 LNHDA and CDR2 SQIVND (reference sequence). The CDR3 extends over 13 amino acids. CDR3 region: CASRGQGFTEAFF. As DNA, the CDR3 is TGTGCCAGTAGGGGACAGGGGTTCACTGAAGCTTTCTTT.

The rearrangement links TRBV10-3 to TRBJ1-3; 7 nucleotides match TRBD1. With 6 bases clipped from V and 4 bases from J, the junction kept 9 bases outside the gene matches. CDR3 length equals 15 residues. In germline, CDR1 is ENHRY, CDR2 SYGVKD. The CDR3 DNA sequence: TGTGCCATCAGGGAGGAGGGGGCGCGAGGAAACACCATATATTTT. Protein product: CAIREEGARGNTIYF.

The rearrangement links TRBV7-2 to TRBJ2-7; 9 nucleotides line up with TRBD2. Germline V gene data show CDR1 as SGHTA and CDR2 as FQGNSA. The ends lost 2 bases at V and 2 bases at J; junction bases unmatched: 4. The CDR3 runs 15 residues. CDR3: CASSLSGLAAYEQYF. As DNA, the CDR3 is TGTGCCAGCAGCTTATCGGGACTAGCCGCCTACGAGCAGTACTTC.

V usage is TRBV5-1 and J usage is TRBJ1-3; 11 nucleotides agree with TRBD1. Germline CDR1 and CDR2: SGHRS and YFSETQ. The CDR3 runs to 15 residues. V was pared by 4 bases and J by 0 bases, with 0 bases of the junction left unmatched. This chain's CDR3 is CASSGTGGSGNTIYF. The CDR3 DNA follows: TGCGCCAGCAGCGGGACAGGGGGCTCTGGAAACACCATATATTTT. Variable domain in full (rest from reference TRBV5-1 and TRBJ1-3): KAGVTQTPRYLIKTRGQQVTLSCSPISGHRSVSWYQQTPGQGLQFLFEYFSETQRNKGNFPGRFSGRQFSNSRSEMNVSTLELGDSALYLCASSGTGGSGNTIYFGEGSWLTVV.

V and J are TRBV11-3 and TRBJ2-5; D ambiguous. The germline V gene encodes CDR1 SGHNT and CDR2 YENEEA. The CDR3 extends over 13 amino acids. V shed 0 bases and J shed 4 bases, with 6 bases lying between them. The CDR3 region is CASSLDSRETQYF. CDR3 nucleotide sequence: TGTGCCAGCAGCTTAGATTCTAGAGAGACCCAGTACTTC. Filled out from reference TRBV11-3 and TRBJ2-5, the complete variable domain reads EAGVVQSPRYKIIEKKQPVAFWCNPISGHNTLYWYLQNLGQGPELLIRYENEEAVDDSQLPKDRFSAERLKGVDSTLKIQPAELGDSAVYLCASSLDSRETQYFGPGTRLLVL.

The J gene is TRBJ1-3, the V gene TRBV11-2; the D is unclear. Germline lookup yields CDR1 SGHAT and CDR2 FQNNGV. The CDR3 runs to 15 residues. V lost 5 bases and J lost 4, with 15 bases in between. DNA for the CDR3: TGTGCCAGCAGCCCTGGACTCTATGGGGGAAACACCATATATTTT. It translates to CASSPGLYGGNTIYF.

A note on this clone: A junction boundary mismatches the germline segment, possibly from a read error. This chain uses TRBV6-5 with TRBJ1-4; D not resolved. The CDR3 runs 11 residues. The germline gives CDR1 MNHEY, CDR2 SVGAGI. CDR3 DNA: TGTGCCAGCTCAACCTTCCAAACTCGGTTCTTT. Protein product: CASSTFQTRFF.

The rearrangement joins TRBV19 to TRBJ1-1, with D uncertain. Between the trimmed V and J ends, which lost 6 bases and 8 bases, there was a span of 16 bases. Germline CDR1 is LNHDA and CDR2 is SQIVND (reference sequence). The CDR3 covers 13 residues. CDR3 sequence reads: CASRTYLGEEAFF. CDR3 nucleotide sequence: TGTGCCAGTAGGACTTACCTTGGGGAGGAAGCTTTCTTT.

The chain employs TRBV4-3 and TRBJ2-3; a weak D match, TRBD1 (6 bases). The CDR3 is 12 residues long. Germline assignment: CDR1 LGHNA and CDR2 YSLEER. The V gene lost 4 bases and the J gene lost 6 bases, with 8 bases spanning the gap. DNA for the CDR3: TGCGCCAGCAGCCTTAGGGGGGATACGCAGTATTTT. Its protein is CASSLRGDTQYF.

This clone occurred a few times. The chain joins TRBV7-8 to TRBJ1-2; D uncertain. The CDR3 length is 14 residues. CDR1 is SGHVS, CDR2 FQNEAQ, per germline. V gave up 0 bases and J gave up 6 bases, with 11 bases separating them. The CDR3 sequence is CASSLAPLVHGYTF. The CDR3 nucleotides read TGTGCCAGCAGCTTAGCTCCCTTAGTGCATGGCTACACCTTC.

This clone showed up just a few times. The chain carries TRBV4-1 and TRBJ1-5; D remains unclear. Germline assignment: CDR1 MGHRA and CDR2 YSYEKL. With 0 bases removed from V and 9 bases from J, the gap between germline ends came to 9 bases. This CDR3 is 13 amino acids long. CDR3 amino acids: CASSQDRRGPQHF. The CDR3 DNA reads TGCGCCAGCAGCCAAGATCGGAGAGGGCCCCAGCATTTT.

The chain joins TRBV7-9 to TRBJ2-7; 10 bases map to TRBD1. Germline CDR1 and CDR2: SEHNR and FQNEAQ (reference sequence). The CDR3 is 15 residues long. V shed 1 base, J shed 11 bases, and the junction held 11 bases outside the gene matches. The CDR3 DNA sequence: TGTGCCAGCAGCTTAGATTCACGACAGGGGGCTGTCGAGTACTTC. This sequence encodes CASSLDSRQGAVEYF.

The chain joins TRBV6-1 to TRBJ1-2, with 9 bases fitting TRBD1. Trimming cost V 3 bases and J 6 bases; bases outside gene matches: 11. Per the germline V gene, CDR1 is MNHNS and CDR2 is SASEGT. This CDR3 contains 16 residues. The CDR3 DNA follows: TGTGCCAGCAGTGATGGATCGGGACAGGGATTTAATGGCTACACCTTC. Protein: CASSDGSGQGFNGYTF.

The chain couples TRBV3-1 (or the pseudogene TRBV3-2) to TRBJ2-2; D call uncertain. V gave up 1 base and J gave up 2 bases, with 20 bases separating them. The CDR3 extends over 19 amino acids. In germline, CDR1 is LGHDT, CDR2 YNNKEL (reference sequence). The CDR3 sequence: CASSQVGVLTCRNTGELFF. The CDR3 nucleotides are TGTGCCAGCAGCCAAGTTGGAGTGCTCACCTGCAGAAACACCGGGGAGCTGTTTTTT.

V gene TRBV7-2 combines with J gene TRBJ2-7; 11 positions match TRBD2. Germline CDR1 and CDR2: SGHTA and FQGNSA. This CDR3 has 14 residues. V dropped 5 bases and J dropped 5; count of bases not matched to a gene: 5. In DNA form, the CDR3 reads TGTGCCAGCAGCAAACTAGCGGGGGCCCACGAGCAGTACTTC. Its protein is CASSKLAGAHEQYF.

This sequence joins TRBV5-1 and TRBJ2-3; 8 positions agree with TRBD2. Trimming cost V 3 bases and J 1 base; bases outside gene matches: 1. The V gene's germline CDR1 is SGHRS and CDR2 YFSETQ. The CDR3 is made up of 14 amino acids. As DNA, the CDR3 is TGCGCCAGCAGCTCGGGAGGGGGCACAGATACGCAGTATTTT. Its translation is CASSSGGGTDTQYF. The whole variable domain, remainder taken from reference TRBV5-1 and TRBJ2-3, is KAGVTQTPRYLIKTRGQQVTLSCSPISGHRSVSWYQQTPGQGLQFLFEYFSETQRNKGNFPGRFSGRQFSNSRSEMNVSTLELGDSALYLCASSSGGGTDTQYFGPGTRLTVL.

V gene TRBV7-9 combines with J gene TRBJ2-7; D is possibly TRBD2 (5 bases). V was clipped by 6 bases and J by 6 bases, with 18 bases between them. The CDR3 contains 14 residues. Germline V lookup: CDR1 SEHNR, CDR2 FQNEAQ (reference sequence). CDR3 DNA sequence: TGTGCCAGCAGTCCCGAGGGTAGGACCTCCGAGCAGTACTTC. Translation gives CASSPEGRTSEQYF.